This T cell receptor beta chain is from a study of CD8 T cells in ankylosing spondylitis. Trimming shortened V by 7 bases and J by 4 bases, and 8 bases separated the two germline ends. CDR3 size: 11 residues. Germline CDR1 SQVTM, CDR2 ANQGSEA. This clonotype was picked up a small number of times. Each CDR3 protein is one row after TCRdb ran MiXCR on the 5' RACE reads. The table lists just over 150,000 distinct CDR3 sequences, approximately 16% of them singletons, with around 7.6% in the top ten. The clonotype was recovered from a male donor with ankylosing spondylitis or in good health (not recorded which). Sequencing was performed on blood, either unsorted or a sorted T cell fraction (not recorded which). The chain carries TRBV29-1 and TRBJ1-3; D gene ambiguous. CDR3 amino acids: CSAGLGNTIYF. CDR3 DNA sequence: TGCAGCGCCGGATTAGGAAACACCATATATTTT.